These 27 T cell receptor beta chains were sequenced from one sample in a study of identical twins. TCRdb passed the 5' RACE reads through MiXCR, listing each CDR3 protein once. The repertoire includes over 600,000 distinct CDR3 sequences, around 20% of them detected once, and approximately 4.3% sits in the top ten. This sample also appeared in a second study, on T cells expressing NK-cell markers.

Sequenced: PBMCs. The receptors stem from a woman aged 18-29 years in good health.

This CDR3 is CATPGQHSGNTIYF. DNA for the CDR3: TGTGCCACCCCGGGACAGCACTCTGGAAACACCATATATTTT. V gene TRBV12-3 or TRBV12-4 combines with J gene TRBJ1-3; the match to TRBD1 covers 7 bases. The CDR3 contains 14 residues. V was clipped by 10 bases and J by 0 bases; unmatched bases: 6.

This clonotype was detected only a few times. The chain has TRBV6-6 and TRBJ1-2, with 7 bases identical to TRBD1. CDR1 is MNHNY and CDR2 is SVGAGI in the germline V gene (reference sequence). CDR3 length equals 13 residues. Germline trimming cut 2 bases from V and 8 bases from J; bases unmatched to any gene: 5. The CDR3 DNA reads as TGTGCCAGCAGTTACGAGGGGGCGACCGGCTACACCTTC. It translates to CASSYEGATGYTF.

This sequence joins TRBV10-3 and TRBJ2-1; tentative D call: TRBD2 (6 bases). The CDR3 sequence is 13 residues long. Trimming took 8 bases from V and 3 from J, leaving 11 bases between them. Germline lookup yields CDR1 ENHRY and CDR2 SYGVKD. The DNA of the CDR3 is TGTGCCATCGATGATAGCGGCTACAATGAGCAGTTCTTC. It translates to CAIDDSGYNEQFF.

This clonotype was observed a handful of times. The rearrangement joins TRBV12-5 to TRBJ2-7; D unresolved. This CDR3 contains 14 residues. V was clipped by 1 base and J by 2 bases, with 9 bases between them. Germline V lookup: CDR1 LGHNT, CDR2 FRNRAP. This CDR3 is CASGLGALTYEQYF. The CDR3 DNA reads as TGTGCTAGTGGTTTGGGGGCCCTGACCTACGAGCAGTACTTC.

The chain employs TRBV6-1 and TRBJ2-2; perhaps TRBD2 as D (5 bases). CDR1 is MNHNS, CDR2 SASEGT, per germline. This CDR3 spans 15 amino acids. The V end lost 8 bases, the J end lost 6 bases, and 19 bases lay between the germline ends. CDR3 in amino acids: CASRRFEGFPGELFF. DNA for the CDR3: TGTGCCAGCCGTCGGTTCGAGGGCTTCCCCGGGGAGCTGTTTTTT.

This clonotype was recorded many times. The chain is built from TRBV10-3 and TRBJ2-1, with 9 bases fitting TRBD1. Trimming took 6 bases from V and 6 from J; bases not matched to a gene: 6. This CDR3 spans 14 amino acids. The germline V gene has CDR1 ENHRY and CDR2 SYGVKD. Here the CDR3 DNA reads TGTGCCATCAGGGGACAGGGTGGACGCAATGAGCAGTTCTTC. Protein: CAIRGQGGRNEQFF.

The V gene is TRBV5-1, the J gene TRBJ2-2; 11 positions agree with TRBD2. V gave up 4 bases and J gave up 6 bases; unmatched junction bases: 5. This CDR3 region has 15 residues. Germline-derived CDR1 and CDR2 are SGHRS and YFSETQ. As DNA, the CDR3 is TGCGCCAGCAGCCTTAGCGGGAGGGCTGCCGGGGAGCTGTTTTTT. Translation: CASSLSGRAAGELFF.

At least ten counts were recorded for this clonotype. J is TRBJ2-3 and V is TRBV5-1; possible D gene TRBD2, 5 bases. Trimming cost V 5 bases and J 5 bases, with 9 bases left between them. This CDR3 has 12 residues. In germline, CDR1 is SGHRS, CDR2 YFSETQ. DNA of the CDR3: TGCGCCAGCAGTCCAGGACTAGATACGCAGTATTTT. Its translation: CASSPGLDTQYF. Combining the CDR3 with reference TRBV5-1 and TRBJ2-3 gives the whole variable domain KAGVTQTPRYLIKTRGQQVTLSCSPISGHRSVSWYQQTPGQGLQFLFEYFSETQRNKGNFPGRFSGRQFSNSRSEMNVSTLELGDSALYLCASSPGLDTQYFGPGTRLTVL.

This clonotype was found many times. The CDR3 sequence is CASSEAYYGYTF. The CDR3 DNA reads as TGTGCCAGCAGTGAGGCCTACTATGGCTACACCTTC. The chain carries TRBV25-1 and TRBJ1-2; no firm D call. Germline values: CDR1 MGHDK, CDR2 SYGVNS. The CDR3 length is 12 residues. Trimming cost V 3 bases and J 3 bases, with 5 bases left between them.

This clonotype was seen repeatedly, ten times or more. The chain recombines TRBV20-1 with TRBJ1-1, with a weak D call TRBD1 (5 bases). This CDR3 contains 11 residues. The V and J ends lost 3 bases and 6 bases respectively, with 8 bases between them. Germline CDR1 DFQATT, CDR2 SNEGSKA (reference sequence). CDR3 sequence reads: CSARGLAEAFF. The CDR3 nucleotides are TGCAGTGCTAGGGGGCTCGCTGAAGCTTTCTTT.

Many counts were recorded for this clonotype. CDR3 DNA sequence: TGCGCCAGCAGCTTGGACACGGCGTACCGAAATACGCAGTATTTT. Its translation is CASSLDTAYRNTQYF. The chain carries TRBV5-1 and TRBJ2-3; D gene ambiguous. The V and J ends lost 0 bases and 7 bases respectively, with 15 bases between them. The V gene's germline CDR1 is SGHRS and CDR2 YFSETQ. The CDR3 is made up of 15 amino acids.

V usage is TRBV4-1 and J usage is TRBJ2-7; 8 bases line up with TRBD1. CDR3 size: 17 residues. After removal of 4 bases from V and 3 bases from J, the junction contained 14 bases not matched to a gene. The germline V gene has CDR1 MGHRA and CDR2 YSYEKL. The chain's CDR3 is CASSPQPRDRNFYEQYF. CDR3 nucleotide sequence: TGCGCCAGCAGCCCCCAGCCCCGGGACAGGAATTTCTACGAGCAGTACTTC.

The V gene is TRBV27, the J gene TRBJ1-5, with D tentatively TRBD1 (6 bases). V dropped 3 bases and J dropped 4 bases, with 13 bases sitting between them. The CDR3 runs 15 residues. Germline values: CDR1 MNHEY, CDR2 SMNVEV (reference sequence). This CDR3 is CASSLGATGNQPQHF. The CDR3 region has the DNA TGTGCCAGCAGTTTGGGAGCTACAGGGAATCAGCCCCAGCATTTT.

The chain employs TRBV6-1 and TRBJ1-2; maybe TRBD1 (6 bases). Deletions cut 5 bases from V and 4 bases from J, with 14 bases between. The CDR3 consists of 14 residues. Germline V gene data show CDR1 as MNHNS and CDR2 as SASEGT. As DNA, the CDR3 is TGTGCCAGCAGTAGCCGCGGACAGTCCTATGGCTACACCTTC. This sequence encodes CASSSRGQSYGYTF.

This clonotype came up a few times. The chain joins TRBV29-1 to TRBJ2-6, with TRBD2 as a possible D gene (5 bases). The CDR3 is 16 amino acids. Trimming left V 4 bases short and J 0 bases short, with 13 bases between. Per the germline V gene, CDR1 is SQVTM and CDR2 is ANQGSEA. For the CDR3, the DNA is TGCAGCGTTGCGATTAGCGCAATCTCTGGGGCCAACGTCCTGACTTTC. Protein sequence: CSVAISAISGANVLTF.

This CDR3 is CASSLGADQQYF. The DNA for the CDR3 is TGTGCCAGCAGTCTCGGAGCAGATCAACAGTATTTT. The J gene is TRBJ2-3, the V gene TRBV6-5; D not resolved. V dropped 5 bases and J dropped 12 bases, with 15 bases sitting between them. There are 12 residues in the CDR3. Germline CDR1 is MNHEY and CDR2 is SVGAGI.

This clonotype has ten or more counts. The CDR3 nucleotides are TGTGCCATCAGTGATGAAGGGGGGCAAGATGAGCAGTTCTTC. Translating it yields CAISDEGGQDEQFF. The V gene is TRBV10-3, the J gene TRBJ2-1; perhaps D is TRBD1 or TRBD2 (6 bases each). V lost 3 bases to trimming and J lost 8 bases, with 14 bases between them. Germline CDR1 and CDR2: ENHRY and SYGVKD. The CDR3 loop spans 14 amino acids.

The gene calls are TRBV11-2 and TRBJ2-1; no firm D call. Trimming shortened V by 5 bases and J by 8 bases, and 16 bases separated the two germline ends. Germline CDR1 is SGHAT and CDR2 is FQNNGV. CDR3 length: 14 amino acids. The CDR3 loop reads CASSLGVLTYEQFF. CDR3 DNA sequence: TGTGCCAGCAGCCTTGGGGTACTTACCTATGAGCAGTTCTTC. Full variable domain (remainder filled in from reference TRBV11-2 and TRBJ2-1): EAGVAQSPRYKIIEKRQSVAFWCNPISGHATLYWYQQILGQGPKLLIQFQNNGVVDDSQLPKDRFSAERLKGVDSTLKIQPAKLEDSAVYLCASSLGVLTYEQFFGPGTRLTVL.

J is TRBJ2-1 and V is TRBV5-6; D is possibly TRBD1 (5 bases). The V gene lost 3 bases and the J gene lost 4 bases, with 14 bases spanning the gap. The CDR3 totals 15 residues. CDR1 SGHDT and CDR2 YYEEEE come from the germline V gene. The CDR3 region is CASSSVGQKYNEQFF. CDR3 nucleotide sequence: TGTGCCAGCAGCTCGGTGGGGCAGAAGTACAATGAGCAGTTCTTC.

The chain carries TRBV27 and TRBJ1-2, with D maybe TRBD1 (6 bases). The V end was cut by 3 bases, the J end by 7 bases, with 12 bases between. CDR3 length equals 13 residues. CDR1 is MNHEY, CDR2 SMNVEV, per germline (reference sequence). The CDR3 loop reads CASSFYRDGGYTF. DNA for the CDR3: TGTGCCAGCAGTTTCTACAGGGATGGTGGCTACACCTTC.

Many counts were recorded for this clonotype. J is TRBJ2-3 and V is TRBV7-2; TRBD2 aligns across 8 bases. CDR1 and CDR2 (germline): SGHTA, FQGNSA. The CDR3 is 14 residues long. J was trimmed by 1 base and V by 8 bases; bases with no gene match: 5. CDR3 sequence (DNA): TGTGCCAGCTTAACTAGCGGACGCACAGATACGCAGTATTTT. This encodes CASLTSGRTDTQYF.

The chain uses TRBV20-1 and TRBJ2-5; unclear D gene. Trimming cost V 3 bases and J 4 bases, with 9 bases left between them. CDR1 is DFQATT, CDR2 SNEGSKA, per germline (reference sequence). The length of the CDR3 is 12 residues. The CDR3 spells CSARRNGETQYF. Written as DNA, the CDR3 is TGCAGTGCTAGGAGGAATGGAGAGACCCAGTACTTC.

This clonotype was counted only a few times. This chain links TRBV7-2 with TRBJ2-1; no definite D call. This CDR3 is 16 amino acids long. Germline V CDR1 and CDR2: SGHTA, FQGNSA. Trimming removed 1 base at V and 3 bases at J, with 13 bases between. The CDR3 nucleotides read TGTGCCAGCAGCTTAGAAGGGTCCTCTCACTACAATGAGCAGTTCTTC. Protein product: CASSLEGSSHYNEQFF.

This clonotype was detected a few times. This chain uses TRBV6-5 with TRBJ2-1; D remains unclear. CDR3 length: 11 amino acids. V was clipped by 5 bases and J by 7 bases, with 6 bases between them. Germline CDR1 is MNHEY and CDR2 is SVGAGI. The CDR3 loop is CASSNHNEQFF. The DNA for the CDR3 is TGTGCCAGCAGTAACCATAATGAGCAGTTCTTC.

This clonotype was detected a few times. The chain joins TRBV5-6 to TRBJ2-3; D possibly corresponds to TRBD2 (6 bases). This CDR3 is built from 16 residues. Per the germline V gene, CDR1 is SGHDT and CDR2 is YYEEEE. The V and J ends lost 4 bases and 3 bases respectively, with 18 bases between them. The CDR3 spells CASSPRFGGMTDTQYF. CDR3 DNA: TGTGCCAGCAGCCCACGATTTGGCGGGATGACAGATACGCAGTATTTT.

There are a few counts of this clonotype. V is TRBV6-1 and J is TRBJ1-2, with 7 bases aligning to TRBD1. V was clipped by 7 bases and J by 7 bases; unmatched bases: 9. This CDR3 has 13 amino acids. Germline assignment: CDR1 MNHNS and CDR2 SASEGT. This CDR3 reads CASKTTGSRGYTF. The CDR3 coding sequence is TGTGCCAGCAAGACGACAGGGTCGCGTGGCTACACCTTC.

The gene calls are TRBV6-5 and TRBJ1-1; D unclear. This CDR3 has 13 residues. V was cut by 4 bases and J by 4 bases, with 10 bases left in between. In germline, CDR1 is MNHEY, CDR2 SVGAGI. The CDR3 DNA follows: TGTGCCAGCAGTTTGTCCCGGACCACTGAAGCTTTCTTT. Its protein product is CASSLSRTTEAFF.